The clone carrying this TCR beta chain was seen only once. This sample is drawn from a study of control samples from healthy donors and cancer patients. V was pared by 7 bases and J by 5 bases, with 8 bases of the junction left unmatched. Germline V gene lookup returns CDR1 MNHEY and CDR2 SVGAGI. The CDR3 extends over 14 amino acids. Profiling relied on immunoSEQ multiplex PCR, and the TCRdb table lists in-frame clones only, not all of them. The top ten hold roughly 1.5% of the sample, which has about 51,000 clones, approximately 89% seen once. The chain is built from TRBV6-5 and TRBJ2-5, with 9 bases that match TRBD1. Sequencing was carried out using PBMCs. This clonotype was sampled from a man aged 35 to 55 with colorectal cancer. Here the CDR3 DNA reads TGTGCCAGCAATAAGGACAGGGGATCGGAGACCCAGTACTTC. Residues: CASNKDRGSETQYF.